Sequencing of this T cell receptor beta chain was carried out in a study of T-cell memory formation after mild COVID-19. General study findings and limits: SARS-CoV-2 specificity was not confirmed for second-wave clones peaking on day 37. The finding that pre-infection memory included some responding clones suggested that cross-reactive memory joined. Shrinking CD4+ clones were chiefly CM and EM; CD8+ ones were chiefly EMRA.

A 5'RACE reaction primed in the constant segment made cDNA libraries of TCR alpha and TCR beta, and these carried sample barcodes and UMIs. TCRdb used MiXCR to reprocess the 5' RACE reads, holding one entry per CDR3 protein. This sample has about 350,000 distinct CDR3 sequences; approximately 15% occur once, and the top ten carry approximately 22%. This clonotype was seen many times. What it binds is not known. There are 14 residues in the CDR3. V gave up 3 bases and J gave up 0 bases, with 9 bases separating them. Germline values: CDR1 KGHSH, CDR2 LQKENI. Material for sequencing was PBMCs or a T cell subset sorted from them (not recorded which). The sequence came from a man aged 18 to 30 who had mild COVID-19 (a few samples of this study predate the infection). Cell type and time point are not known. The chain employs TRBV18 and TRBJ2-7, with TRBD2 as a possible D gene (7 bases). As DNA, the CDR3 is TGTGCCAGCTCACCCGGGGGGCACTCCTACGAGCAGTACTTC. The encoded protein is CASSPGGHSYEQYF. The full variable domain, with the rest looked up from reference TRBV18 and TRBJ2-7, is NAGVMQNPRHLVRRRGQEARLRCSPMKGHSHVYWYRQLPEEGLKFMVYLQKENIIDESGMPKERFSAEFPKEGPSILRIQQVVRGDSAAYFCASSPGGHSYEQYFGPGTRLTVT.